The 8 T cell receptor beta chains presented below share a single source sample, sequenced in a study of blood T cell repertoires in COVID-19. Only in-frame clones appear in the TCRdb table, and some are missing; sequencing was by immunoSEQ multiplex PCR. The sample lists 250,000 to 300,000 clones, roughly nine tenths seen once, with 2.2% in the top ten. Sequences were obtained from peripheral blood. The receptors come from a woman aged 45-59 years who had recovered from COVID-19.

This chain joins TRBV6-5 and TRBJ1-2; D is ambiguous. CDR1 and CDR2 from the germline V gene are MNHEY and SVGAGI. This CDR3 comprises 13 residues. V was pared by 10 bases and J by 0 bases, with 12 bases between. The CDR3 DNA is TGTGCCATATCAAGTAGCCCTAACTATGGCTACACCTTC. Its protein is CAISSSPNYGYTF.

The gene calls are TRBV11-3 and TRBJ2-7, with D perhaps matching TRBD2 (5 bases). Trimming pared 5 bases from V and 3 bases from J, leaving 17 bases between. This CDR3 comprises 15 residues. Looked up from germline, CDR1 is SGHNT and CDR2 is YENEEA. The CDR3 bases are TGTGCCAGCAGCCCCCGAGGGAGCGATCACTACGAGCAGTACTTC. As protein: CASSPRGSDHYEQYF.

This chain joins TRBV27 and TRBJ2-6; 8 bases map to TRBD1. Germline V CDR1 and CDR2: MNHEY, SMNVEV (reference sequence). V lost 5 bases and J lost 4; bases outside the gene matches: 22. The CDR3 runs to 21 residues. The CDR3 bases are TGTGCCAGCAGTCTCCTTCCCCTGCCGGCAGGGGGCGCATCGGGGGCCAACGTCCTGACTTTC. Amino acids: CASSLLPLPAGGASGANVLTF.

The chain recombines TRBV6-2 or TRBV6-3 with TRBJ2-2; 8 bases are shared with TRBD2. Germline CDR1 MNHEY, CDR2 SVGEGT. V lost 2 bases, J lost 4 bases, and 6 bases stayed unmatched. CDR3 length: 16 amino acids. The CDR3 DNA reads TGTGCCAGCAGTTACCGTCTCGGGAGGGGCACCGGGGAGCTGTTTTTT. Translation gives CASSYRLGRGTGELFF.

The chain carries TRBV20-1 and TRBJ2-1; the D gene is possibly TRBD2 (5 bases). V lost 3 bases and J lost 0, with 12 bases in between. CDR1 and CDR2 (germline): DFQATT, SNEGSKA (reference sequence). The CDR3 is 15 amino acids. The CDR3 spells CSASPAESSYNEQFF. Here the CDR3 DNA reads TGCAGTGCTAGTCCAGCGGAGAGCTCCTACAATGAGCAGTTCTTC.

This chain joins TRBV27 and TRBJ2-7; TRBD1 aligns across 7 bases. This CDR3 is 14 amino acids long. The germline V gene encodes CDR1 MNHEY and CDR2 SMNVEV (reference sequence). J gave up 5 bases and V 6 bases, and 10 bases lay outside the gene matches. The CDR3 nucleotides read TGTGCCAGCAGCCGATCCTACAGGGGCGACGAGCAGTACTTC. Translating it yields CASSRSYRGDEQYF.

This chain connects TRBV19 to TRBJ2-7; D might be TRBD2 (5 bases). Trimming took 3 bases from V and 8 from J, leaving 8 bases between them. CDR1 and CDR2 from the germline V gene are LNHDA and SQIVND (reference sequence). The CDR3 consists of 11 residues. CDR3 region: CASSIGEQQYF. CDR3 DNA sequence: TGTGCCAGTAGTATCGGGGAGCAGCAGTACTTC.

This CDR3 reads CAISESGLAGGPDTDTQYF. CDR3 nucleotide sequence: TGTGCCATCAGTGAGTCGGGGCTAGCGGGGGGCCCGGACACAGATACGCAGTATTTT. The rearrangement joins TRBV10-3 to TRBJ2-3; TRBD2 matches at 11 bases. The V segment lost 0 bases and the J segment 2 bases; nucleotides outside the gene matches: 10. Germline V CDR1 and CDR2: ENHRY, SYGVKD. CDR3 size: 19 residues.